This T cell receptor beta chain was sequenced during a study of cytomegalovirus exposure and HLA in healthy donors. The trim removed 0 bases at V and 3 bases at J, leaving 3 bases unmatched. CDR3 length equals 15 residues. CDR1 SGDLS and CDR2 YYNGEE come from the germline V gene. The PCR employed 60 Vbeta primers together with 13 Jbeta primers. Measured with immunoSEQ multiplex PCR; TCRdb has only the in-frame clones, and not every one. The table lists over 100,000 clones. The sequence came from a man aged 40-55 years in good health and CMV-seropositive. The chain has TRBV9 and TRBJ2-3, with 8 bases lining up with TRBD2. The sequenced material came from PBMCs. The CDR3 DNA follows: TGTGCCAGCAGCGTAGTAGCGGGAACGACAGATACGCAGTATTTT. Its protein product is CASSVVAGTTDTQYF.